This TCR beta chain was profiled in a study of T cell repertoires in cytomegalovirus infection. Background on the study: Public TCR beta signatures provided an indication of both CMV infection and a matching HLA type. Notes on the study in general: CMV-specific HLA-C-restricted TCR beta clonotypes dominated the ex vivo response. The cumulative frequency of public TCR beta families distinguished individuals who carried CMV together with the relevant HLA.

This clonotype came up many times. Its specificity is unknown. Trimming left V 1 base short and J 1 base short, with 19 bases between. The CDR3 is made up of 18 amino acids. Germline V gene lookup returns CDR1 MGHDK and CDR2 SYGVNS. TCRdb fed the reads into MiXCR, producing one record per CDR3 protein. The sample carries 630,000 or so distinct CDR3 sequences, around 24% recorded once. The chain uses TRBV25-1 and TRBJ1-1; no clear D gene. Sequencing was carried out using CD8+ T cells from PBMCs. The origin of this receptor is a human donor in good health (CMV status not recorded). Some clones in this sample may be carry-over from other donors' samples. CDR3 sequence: CASSEFFVGSRSNTEAFF. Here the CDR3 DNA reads TGTGCCAGCAGTGAATTTTTTGTGGGGAGCCGTTCGAACACTGAAGCTTTCTTT.